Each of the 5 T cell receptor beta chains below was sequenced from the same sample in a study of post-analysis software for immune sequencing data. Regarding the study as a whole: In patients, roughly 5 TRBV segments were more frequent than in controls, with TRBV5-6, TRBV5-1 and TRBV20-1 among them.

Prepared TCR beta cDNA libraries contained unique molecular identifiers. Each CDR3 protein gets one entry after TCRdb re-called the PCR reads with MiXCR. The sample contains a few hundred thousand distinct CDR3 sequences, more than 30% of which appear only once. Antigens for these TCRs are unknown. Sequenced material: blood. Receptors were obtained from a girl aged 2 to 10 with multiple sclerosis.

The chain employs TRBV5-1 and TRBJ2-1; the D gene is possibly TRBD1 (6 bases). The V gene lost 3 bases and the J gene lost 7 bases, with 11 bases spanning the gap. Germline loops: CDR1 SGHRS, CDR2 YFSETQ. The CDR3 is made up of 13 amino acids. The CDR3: CASSSQGWNEQFF. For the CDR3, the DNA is TGCGCCAGCAGCTCCCAGGGGTGGAATGAGCAGTTCTTC.

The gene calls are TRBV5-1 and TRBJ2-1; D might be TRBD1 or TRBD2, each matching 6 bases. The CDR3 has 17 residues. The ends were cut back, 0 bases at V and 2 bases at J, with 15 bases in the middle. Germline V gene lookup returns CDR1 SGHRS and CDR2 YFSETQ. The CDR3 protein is CASSLGQKGGPYNEQFF. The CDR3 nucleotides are TGCGCCAGCAGCTTGGGGCAGAAGGGGGGCCCCTACAATGAGCAGTTCTTC. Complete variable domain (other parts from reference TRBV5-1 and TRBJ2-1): KAGVTQTPRYLIKTRGQQVTLSCSPISGHRSVSWYQQTPGQGLQFLFEYFSETQRNKGNFPGRFSGRQFSNSRSEMNVSTLELGDSALYLCASSLGQKGGPYNEQFFGPGTRLTVL.

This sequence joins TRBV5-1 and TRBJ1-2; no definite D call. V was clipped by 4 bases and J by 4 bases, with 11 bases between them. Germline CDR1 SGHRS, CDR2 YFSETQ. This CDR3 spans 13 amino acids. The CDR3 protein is CASSAGEAYGYTF. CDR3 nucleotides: TGCGCCAGCAGCGCTGGCGAGGCCTATGGCTACACCTTC.

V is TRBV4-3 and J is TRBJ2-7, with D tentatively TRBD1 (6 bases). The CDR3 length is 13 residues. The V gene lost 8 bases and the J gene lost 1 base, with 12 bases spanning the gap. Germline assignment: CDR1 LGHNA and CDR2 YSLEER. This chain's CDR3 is CASRDTLSYEQYF. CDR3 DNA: TGCGCCAGCCGGGACACCCTGTCCTACGAGCAGTACTTC.

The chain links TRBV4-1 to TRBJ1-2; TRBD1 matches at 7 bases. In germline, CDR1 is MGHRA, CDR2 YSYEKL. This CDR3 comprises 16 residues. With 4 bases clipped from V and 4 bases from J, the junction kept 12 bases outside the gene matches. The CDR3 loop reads CASSRTSLTGVYGYTF. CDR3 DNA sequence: TGCGCCAGCAGCCGGACGAGTTTAACAGGGGTCTATGGCTACACCTTC.